This TCR beta chain was sequenced in a study of T-cell memory formation after mild COVID-19. Study findings and constraints: The study detected some responding clones in pre-infection memory, suggesting cross-reactive memory joined. Balance between CD4 and CD8 was seen in clones contracting day 15 to 85, and a CD4+ lean was seen in later expanders.

Comment on this clonotype: Its antigen remains unknown.

A single record per CDR3 protein comes from TCRdb applying MiXCR to the 5' RACE reads. The sample records hundreds of thousands of distinct CDR3 sequences, about a fifth being singletons. The germline gives CDR1 SEHNR, CDR2 FQNEAQ (reference sequence). The ends were cut back, 1 base at V and 7 bases at J, with 16 bases in the middle. CDR3 length: 15 amino acids. Sequencing was carried out using PBMCs or a T cell subset sorted from them (not recorded which). The clonotype originates from an adult woman who had mild COVID-19 (a few samples of this study predate the infection). Cell type and time point are not known. The rearrangement uses TRBV7-9 and TRBJ1-2; no clear D gene. The CDR3 DNA follows: TGTGCCAGCAGCTTAGGTGCGGACCGGGTCTTTGGCTACACCTTC. Residues: CASSLGADRVFGYTF.